A selection of T cell receptor beta chains follows, all from one sample in a study of OX40 agonist ivuxolimab in advanced cancers. The method was immunoSEQ multiplex PCR; TCRdb's version includes in-frame clones alone and lacks a portion of them. The table has about 76,000 clones, 88% seen once. The starting material was CD4+ or CD8+ T cells sorted from blood, obtained in a trial of the OX40 agonist ivuxolimab. Receptors were obtained from an adult with an advanced solid tumor such as melanoma, head and neck, liver or kidney cancer. CDR3s include the opening cysteine and the closing phenylalanine or tryptophan. The D gene is left open where the match is weak. Expanded clones get a size class; other rows say once, few or many, or leave the size out.

>13|TRBV6-5|TRBJ2-5|once|NA
CASSYRLWETQYF
TGTGCCAGCAGTTACCGACTTTGGGAGACCCAGTACTTC
>15|TRBV10-3|TRBJ1-5|NA|NA
CAIRGDGNSNQPQHF
TGTGCCATCAGGGGAGACGGAAATAGCAATCAGCCCCAGCATTTT
>14|TRBV2|TRBJ1-4|NA|NA
CASSGRAANEKLFF
TGTGCCAGCAGTGGTAGGGCGGCTAATGAAAAACTGTTTTTT
>17|TRBV9|TRBJ1-2|NA|TRBD1
CASSVAPTGRANYGYTF
TGTGCCAGCAGCGTAGCCCCGACAGGGAGAGCTAACTATGGCTACACCTTC
>14|TRBV18|TRBJ2-2|NA|NA
CASSPRSATGELFF
TGTGCCAGCTCACCACGGTCAGCCACCGGGGAGCTGTTTTTT
>12|TRBV2|TRBJ2-2|NA|NA
CASRPKTGELFF
TGTGCCAGCAGGCCCAAAACCGGGGAGCTGTTTTTT
>14|TRBV28|TRBJ2-1|NA|TRBD2
CASSRRREDPIQFF
TGTGCCAGCAGCCGACGGCGGGAGGACCCCATTCAGTTCTTC
>12|TRBV7-2|TRBJ1-4|once|NA
CASSLGGEKLFF
TGTGCCAGCAGTTTGGGAGGTGAAAAACTGTTTTTT
>15|TRBV6-6|TRBJ2-7|NA|NA
CASSSPDRGNYEQYF
TGTGCCAGCAGTTCCCCGGACAGAGGAAACTACGAGCAGTACTTC
>16|TRBV11-2|TRBJ2-7|NA|TRBD2
CASSKGLAGVSYEQYF
TGTGCCAGCAGCAAGGGACTAGCGGGAGTATCCTACGAGCAGTACTTC
>17|TRBV9|TRBJ2-3|NA|TRBD2
CASSVAPAGGTMDTQYF
TGTGCCAGCAGCGTAGCGCCAGCGGGAGGGACCATGGATACGCAGTATTTT
>19|TRBV11-2|TRBJ2-1|few|TRBD2
CASSLASPGTSGRGGEQFF
TGTGCCAGCAGCTTAGCTTCCCCCGGGACTAGCGGGAGAGGGGGTGAGCAGTTCTTC
>18|TRBV7-2|TRBJ2-7|NA|NA
CASSLHLSGEGRPYEQYF
TGTGCCAGCAGCTTACACCTTTCAGGGGAGGGCCGGCCCTACGAGCAGTACTTC
>13|TRBV19|TRBJ1-1|NA|TRBD1
CASSMTGSTEAFF
TGTGCCAGTAGTATGACAGGGTCCACTGAAGCTTTCTTT
>16|TRBV7-3|TRBJ2-5|NA|NA
CASSPLRRGEGETQYF
TGTGCCAGCAGCCCCCTCAGAAGGGGAGAGGGGGAGACCCAGTACTTC
>12|TRBV7-9|TRBJ2-3|NA|NA
CASSLLADTQYF
TGTGCCAGCAGCTTATTGGCAGATACGCAGTATTTT
>17|TRBV2|TRBJ1-5|NA|NA
CASRRSGQRYSNQPQHF
TGTGCCAGCAGGCGGTCCGGACAGAGGTATAGCAATCAGCCCCAGCATTTT
>13|TRBV7-2|TRBJ1-1|NA|NA
CASSLLQEAGAFF
TGTGCCAGCAGCCTCCTCCAGGAGGCGGGAGCTTTCTTT
>14|TRBV14|TRBJ2-7|NA|NA
CASSQGLLWGEQYF
TGTGCCAGCAGCCAAGGTTTACTTTGGGGGGAGCAGTACTTC
>13|TRBV6-1|TRBJ1-2|NA|TRBD1
CASAQGASDGYTF
TGTGCCAGCGCACAGGGGGCGAGCGATGGCTACACCTTC
>15|TRBV7-9|TRBJ2-5|NA|NA
CASRPSAGPQETQYF
TGTGCCAGCAGACCTAGCGCGGGCCCCCAGGAGACCCAGTACTTC
>12|TRBV5-6|TRBJ2-7|NA|NA
CASSRGGDEQYF
TGTGCCAGCAGCCGGGGTGGAGACGAGCAGTACTTC
>11|TRBV28|TRBJ2-7|once|NA
CASRDSYEQYF
TGTGCCAGCCGTGACTCCTACGAGCAGTACTTC
>14|TRBV19|TRBJ1-2|once|NA
CASSIARDPLVSTF
TGTGCCAGTAGTATCGCCAGGGACCCACTAGTGAGCACCTTC
>16|TRBV6-5|TRBJ1-5|NA|TRBD1
CASSYGRQGITQPQHF
TGTGCCAGCAGTTACGGTCGACAGGGGATCACTCAGCCCCAGCATTTT
>13|TRBV4-3|TRBJ1-1|NA|TRBD1
CASSQRDRREAFF
TGCGCCAGCAGCCAACGGGACAGGCGTGAAGCTTTCTTT
>14|TRBV7-2|TRBJ2-7|NA|TRBD2
CASSFSSGNYEQYF
TGTGCCAGCAGCTTTTCTAGCGGGAATTACGAGCAGTACTTC
>14|TRBV28|TRBJ1-2|NA|NA
CASSNRNSNYGYTF
TGTGCCAGCAGTAACAGGAATTCTAACTATGGCTACACCTTC
>17|TRBV6-7|TRBJ2-7|once|NA
CASSYSPSADRPYEQYF
TGTGCCAGCAGTTACTCCCCCTCAGCCGACAGGCCCTACGAGCAGTACTTC
>15|TRBV9|TRBJ2-2|NA|TRBD1
CASSVVTGGAGELFF
TGTGCCAGCAGCGTAGTGACAGGGGGAGCCGGGGAGCTGTTTTTT
>14|TRBV7-2|TRBJ2-2|NA|TRBD1
CASSLETGTGELFF
TGTGCCAGCAGCTTAGAGACAGGGACCGGGGAGCTGTTTTTT
>14|TRBV14|TRBJ2-7|once|TRBD1
CASSPYRGRNEQYF
TGTGCCAGCAGCCCTTACAGGGGGCGAAACGAGCAGTACTTC
>12|TRBV6-1|TRBJ2-7|NA|NA
CASSLEGYEQYF
TGTGCCAGCAGTTTGGAGGGCTACGAGCAGTACTTC
>14|TRBV27|TRBJ2-5|once|TRBD2
CASSLAGGRETQYF
TGTGCCAGCAGTTTAGCGGGAGGGAGGGAGACCCAGTACTTC
>15|TRBV5-1|TRBJ2-3|once|NA
CASSLVSSGTDTQYF
TGCGCCAGCAGCTTGGTTTCTTCGGGCACAGATACGCAGTATTTT
>11|TRBV20-1|TRBJ2-1|NA|NA
CSAIRNNEQFF
TGCAGTGCTATTCGGAACAATGAGCAGTTCTTC
>14|TRBV28|TRBJ1-1|NA|NA
CATQRVGGRTEAFF
TGTGCCACCCAGCGGGTGGGGGGCCGAACTGAAGCTTTCTTT
>15|TRBV5-1|TRBJ2-3|NA|NA
CASSLVEAEAYTQYF
TGCGCCAGCAGCTTGGTTGAAGCGGAGGCTTATACGCAGTATTTT
>16|TRBV19|TRBJ2-1|NA|NA
CASSILVTVGNNEQFF
TGTGCCAGTAGTATCTTAGTTACGGTAGGGAACAATGAGCAGTTCTTC
>14|TRBV19|TRBJ2-2|NA|NA
CASTILEGTGELFF
TGTGCCAGTACCATATTGGAGGGGACCGGGGAGCTGTTTTTT
>14|TRBV28|TRBJ2-2|NA|TRBD1
CASWRTGRTGELFF
TGTGCCAGCTGGCGGACAGGGAGAACCGGGGAGCTGTTTTTT
>15|TRBV7-8|TRBJ2-3|once|NA
CASSFYHASTDTQYF
TGTGCCAGCAGCTTCTACCACGCTAGCACAGATACGCAGTATTTT
>17|TRBV5-3|TRBJ2-2|NA|TRBD2
CARSKGLWREVTGELFF
TGTGCCAGAAGCAAGGGACTCTGGCGGGAGGTCACCGGGGAGCTGTTTTTT
>20|TRBV21-1|TRBJ2-5|NA|NA
CASSIHPCSGLWVGQETQYF
TGTGCCAGCAGCATCCACCCATGTAGCGGGTTATGGGTAGGACAAGAGACCCAGTACTTC
>11|TRBV12-5|TRBJ2-1|NA|NA
CASGKVNEQFF
TGTGCTAGTGGGAAGGTCAATGAGCAGTTCTTC
>16|TRBV5-1|TRBJ2-3|NA|NA
CASSFARIGATDTQYF
TGCGCCAGCAGCTTCGCACGGATCGGGGCCACAGATACGCAGTATTTT
>12|TRBV18|TRBJ1-5|NA|NA
CASSPGGQPQHF
TGTGCCAGCTCACCGGGGGGGCAGCCCCAGCATTTT
>15|TRBV27|TRBJ2-7|few|NA
CASRVTGTAEVQQYF
TGTGCCAGCAGGGTAACCGGGACTGCAGAGGTCCAGCAGTACTTC